This TCR beta chain was identified in a study of CD8+ T cells in alopecia areata. Looking at the study overall: Severity scores in treated patients reflected the percentage of scalp affected.

As to treatment: oral pan-JAK inhibitor, 5-10 mg twice daily. Trimming cost V 2 bases and J 4 bases; bases outside gene matches: 4. CDR3 length: 13 residues. Per the germline V gene, CDR1 is SQVTM and CDR2 is ANQGSEA. Extracted RNA was reverse transcribed into cDNA, the sequencing template. The repertoire was sequenced with immunoSEQ multiplex PCR; TCRdb's copy has only in-frame clones and lacks some. In the table there are about 140,000 clones, 82% of which are singletons. J is TRBJ2-7 and V is TRBV29-1; 8 nucleotides align to TRBD2. This clonotype originated in a human donor with alopecia areata. The sample was CD8+ T cells sorted from blood, taken at week 4, from a patient treated with tofacitinib. CDR3 coding DNA: TGCAGCGTTGAAATAGCGGGGAATTACGAGCAGTACTTC. Translation: CSVEIAGNYEQYF.